These 14 T cell receptor beta chains originate from one sample sequenced in a study (dated by TCRdb to between 2014 and 2017). Library method: 5' RACE. Sequenced using an Illumina MiSeq. TCRdb took the public reads, trimmed them with fastp at Q25, ran MiXCR for clone calling and kept in-frame beta chains. Rows merge per CDR3 protein into single entries with the most common DNA and genes. For this sample the table gives roughly 8,200 distinct CDR3 sequences, of which 65% to 70% were detected only once. The ten most abundant clones make up about 4.6% of the sample. Sequenced: tumor-infiltrating naive CD4+ T cells sorted from the breast tumor. The cell subset or site tag for this specimen amounts to: naive CD4+ T cells, CD4+CD45RA+CD25-. The receptors derive from a female donor with breast cancer.

The rearrangement uses TRBV15 and TRBJ2-7; D not certain. The V gene's germline CDR1 is LNHNV and CDR2 YYDKDF (reference sequence). This CDR3 has 15 residues. The germline V and J ends were trimmed by 4 bases and 0 bases, with 13 bases remaining between them. CDR3 coding DNA: TGTGCCACCAGCAATTATCTCACCCTCTCCTACGAGCAGTACTTC. Protein product: CATSNYLTLSYEQYF. The full variable domain, completed using reference TRBV15 and TRBJ2-7, is DAMVIQNPRYQVTQFGKPVTLSCSQTLNHNVMYWYQQKSSQAPKLLFHYYDKDFNNEADTPDNFQSRRPNTSFCFLDIRSPGLGDTAMYLCATSNYLTLSYEQYFGPGTRLTVT.

The chain carries TRBV6-5 and TRBJ2-2; perhaps TRBD2 as D (5 bases). The V and J ends lost 5 bases and 7 bases respectively, with 20 bases between them. Germline loops: CDR1 MNHEY, CDR2 SVGAGI. This CDR3 is 16 amino acids long. DNA of the CDR3: TGTGCCAGCAGTCAGAGGATGACTACCTGGCACGGGGAGCTGTTTTTT. Translating gives CASSQRMTTWHGELFF.

The chain has TRBV4-2 and TRBJ2-1; 9 bases line up with TRBD2. Per germline, CDR1 LGHNA and CDR2 YNFKEQ. This CDR3 comprises 16 residues. V lost 0 bases to trimming and J lost 4 bases; unmatched junction nucleotides: 4. The CDR3 spells CASSQEASGIYNEQFF. DNA for the CDR3: TGTGCCAGCAGCCAAGAGGCTAGCGGGATATACAATGAGCAGTTCTTC.

The rearrangement links TRBV9 to TRBJ2-3, with D unclear. Deletions cut 3 bases from V and 0 bases from J, with 11 bases between. The V gene's germline CDR1 is SGDLS and CDR2 YYNGEE. The CDR3 consists of 15 residues. CDR3 residues: CASSALPGSTDTQYF. The CDR3 DNA is TGTGCCAGCAGCGCCCTACCCGGGAGCACAGATACGCAGTATTTT.

The chain has TRBV5-4 and TRBJ1-4; maybe TRBD1 (5 bases). Trimming cost V 0 bases and J 5 bases, with 5 bases left between them. There are 13 residues in the CDR3. The germline V gene has CDR1 SGHNT and CDR2 YYREEE (reference sequence). The CDR3 region is CASSLGGNEKLFF. DNA for the CDR3: TGTGCCAGCAGCTTGGGGGGGAATGAAAAACTGTTTTTT. Full variable domain (remainder filled in from reference TRBV5-4 and TRBJ1-4): ETGVTQSPTHLIKTRGQQVTLRCSSQSGHNTVSWYQQALGQGPQFIFQYYREEENGRGNFPPRFSGLQFPNYSSELNVNALELDDSALYLCASSLGGNEKLFFGSGTQLSVL.

This chain uses TRBV5-1 with TRBJ2-2; 7 nucleotides match TRBD1. Trimming took 1 base from V and 2 from J; bases not matched to a gene: 5. The length of the CDR3 is 16 residues. In germline, CDR1 is SGHRS, CDR2 YFSETQ. CDR3 region: CASSLRTGVNTGELFF. The CDR3, as DNA: TGCGCCAGCAGCTTGCGCACAGGGGTTAACACCGGGGAGCTGTTTTTT.

This clonotype was detected a few times. The rearrangement links TRBV20-1 to TRBJ2-3, with 8 nucleotides matching TRBD1. Germline lookup yields CDR1 DFQATT and CDR2 SNEGSKA (reference sequence). V shed 3 bases and J 10 bases; nucleotides not matched to a gene: 12. CDR3 size: 14 residues. CDR3 coding DNA: TGCAGTGCTAGTAGGCCAGGGGGCGTCCAGGCGCAGTATTTT. Residues: CSASRPGGVQAQYF.

The V call is TRBV20-1, the J call TRBJ2-7; the match to TRBD2 covers 8 bases. The CDR3 totals 14 residues. V was clipped by 3 bases and J by 3 bases; unmatched bases: 7. Germline CDR1 reads DFQATT; CDR2 reads SNEGSKA (reference sequence). The CDR3 DNA reads as TGCAGTGCTAGGCCTCCGGGACTAGACTACGAGCAGTACTTC. As protein: CSARPPGLDYEQYF.

The chain combines TRBV5-1 with TRBJ2-1; TRBD2 agrees at 10 bases. Germline CDR1 reads SGHRS; CDR2 reads YFSETQ. This CDR3 has 16 amino acids. V lost 4 bases, J lost 4 bases, and 8 bases stayed unmatched. Written as DNA, the CDR3 is TGCGCCAGCAGCAGGACTAGCGGAAACATGTACAATGAGCAGTTCTTC. This codes for CASSRTSGNMYNEQFF.

The J gene is TRBJ1-2, the V gene TRBV5-1; TRBD1 is a possible D gene (5 bases). The length of the CDR3 is 15 residues. Germline V CDR1 and CDR2: SGHRS, YFSETQ. Trimming pared 4 bases from V and 4 bases from J, leaving 17 bases between. The CDR3 DNA reads TGCGCCAGCAGCGACCGGGACGGAAAAGGCTATGGCTACACCTTC. Translating it yields CASSDRDGKGYGYTF.

This clonotype appeared a few times. This chain uses TRBV4-2 with TRBJ2-2, with unresolved D. CDR3 length: 15 residues. Germline assignment: CDR1 LGHNA and CDR2 YNFKEQ. The ends were cut back, 0 bases at V and 3 bases at J, with 8 bases in the middle. Here the CDR3 DNA reads TGTGCCAGCAGCCAAGACGTCCTGCACACCGGGGAGCTGTTTTTT. Translating it yields CASSQDVLHTGELFF.

This clonotype was detected a few times. The V and J genes are TRBV11-3 and TRBJ1-1; TRBD1 aligns across 11 bases. The CDR3 length is 15 residues. Losses at the gene ends were 3 bases for V and 4 bases for J; bases not matched to a gene: 4. CDR1 SGHNT and CDR2 YENEEA come from the germline V gene. This CDR3 is CASSFSGQGGTEAFF. Here the CDR3 DNA reads TGTGCCAGCAGCTTTTCGGGACAGGGGGGCACTGAAGCTTTCTTT. Using reference TRBV11-3 and TRBJ1-1 for the parts outside the CDR3, the full variable domain is EAGVVQSPRYKIIEKKQPVAFWCNPISGHNTLYWYLQNLGQGPELLIRYENEEAVDDSQLPKDRFSAERLKGVDSTLKIQPAELGDSAVYLCASSFSGQGGTEAFFGQGTRLTVV.

The CDR3 sequence: CASSINQPQHF. The CDR3 nucleotides read TGTGCCAGCAGTATCAATCAGCCCCAGCATTTT. This chain uses TRBV28 with TRBJ1-5; D unclear. Per germline, CDR1 MDHEN and CDR2 SYDVKM. The CDR3 length is 11 residues. Trimming cost V 5 bases and J 3 bases, with 2 bases left between them.

V gene TRBV5-1 combines with J gene TRBJ2-7; perhaps TRBD2 as D (5 bases). In germline, CDR1 is SGHRS, CDR2 YFSETQ. The V and J ends lost 7 bases and 0 bases respectively, with 11 bases between them. This CDR3 spans 13 amino acids. In DNA form, the CDR3 reads TGCGCCAGCCAAGCGGACGGCTCCTACGAGCAGTACTTC. Protein sequence: CASQADGSYEQYF.